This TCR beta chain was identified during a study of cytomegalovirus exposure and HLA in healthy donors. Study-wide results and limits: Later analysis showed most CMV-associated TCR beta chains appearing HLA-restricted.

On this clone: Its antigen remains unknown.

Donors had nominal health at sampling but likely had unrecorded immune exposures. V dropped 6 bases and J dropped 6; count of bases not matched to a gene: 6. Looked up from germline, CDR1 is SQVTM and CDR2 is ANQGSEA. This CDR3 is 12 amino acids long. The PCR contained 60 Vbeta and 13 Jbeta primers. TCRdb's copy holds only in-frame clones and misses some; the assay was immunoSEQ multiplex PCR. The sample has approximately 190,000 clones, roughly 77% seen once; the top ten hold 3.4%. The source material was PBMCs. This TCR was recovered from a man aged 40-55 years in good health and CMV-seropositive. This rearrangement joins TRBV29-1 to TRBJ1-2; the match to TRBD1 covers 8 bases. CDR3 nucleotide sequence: TGCAGCGTCCGGACAGGGATGCATGGCTACACCTTC. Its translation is CSVRTGMHGYTF.